These 31 T cell receptor beta chains were all obtained from the same sample, sequenced in a study of T cells in Graves' hyperthyroidism and ophthalmopathy. What was amplified from RNA transcripts were TCR beta CDR3 regions. Carried out on the TCR CDR3, a first-round RT-PCR used the HTBI primer set. Each CDR3 protein is one row after TCRdb ran MiXCR on the multiplex PCR reads. The table lists roughly 500,000 distinct CDR3 sequences, over 45% of them singletons. Sample: peripheral blood or thyroid tissue (not recorded which). Source of these receptors: an adult woman with Graves' disease, either hyperthyroidism or ophthalmopathy (not recorded which).

This clonotype has just one count. The chain combines TRBV2 with TRBJ2-2, with D possibly matching TRBD2 (5 bases). The ends were cut back, 8 bases at V and 4 bases at J, with 11 bases in the middle. The length of the CDR3 is 13 residues. Per germline, CDR1 SNHLY and CDR2 FYNNEI. CDR3 loop: CASGETGTGELFF. CDR3 in DNA: TGTGCCAGCGGGGAGACTGGCACCGGGGAGCTGTTTTTT.

This clonotype has only a few counts. V and J are TRBV25-1 and TRBJ1-1; D unclear. The ends were cut back, 3 bases at V and 1 base at J, with 6 bases in the middle. Germline-derived CDR1 and CDR2 are MGHDK and SYGVNS. The CDR3 contains 13 residues. CDR3 DNA: TGTGCCAGCAGTGATAACGGGAACACTGAAGCTTTCTTT. Protein sequence: CASSDNGNTEAFF.

This clonotype was detected many times. The rearrangement links TRBV7-3 to TRBJ2-2; maybe TRBD2 (6 bases). The CDR3 sequence is 17 residues long. The V gene's germline CDR1 is SGHTA and CDR2 FQGTGA. Trimming left V 3 bases short and J 0 bases short, with 14 bases between. As DNA, the CDR3 is TGTGCCAGCAGCTTCATATACGGGAGCCCGAACACCGGGGAGCTGTTTTTT. Translating it yields CASSFIYGSPNTGELFF.

A remark on this clonotype: One end of the junction does not line up with germline, which may come from a read error. This chain connects TRBV10-2 to TRBJ2-5; the D gene is possibly TRBD2 (6 bases). The CDR3 spans 10 residues. The germline V gene encodes CDR1 WSHSY and CDR2 SAAADI. CDR3 in amino acids: CASSRENQYF. Written as DNA, the CDR3 is TGCGCCAGCAGTCGGGAGAACCAGTACTTC.

CDR3: CASSVGRYGEAFF. The DNA for the CDR3 is TGTGCCAGCAGCGTAGGCAGGTATGGTGAAGCTTTCTTT. The chain combines TRBV9 with TRBJ1-1; D is unresolved. This CDR3 is 13 amino acids long. Germline CDR1 and CDR2: SGDLS and YYNGEE. V was trimmed by 0 bases and J by 7 bases, leaving 10 bases between them.

This clonotype appeared a single time. A read error is likely, as this CDR3 ends without the conserved phenylalanine or tryptophan. The DNA is left out, because the CDR3 cannot be placed on it with certainty; the CDR3 is given as TCRdb lists it. The chain carries TRBV7-9 and TRBJ2-5; TRBD1, the D gene given by the table, was not confirmed from the DNA. Ends included, the CDR3 has 18 residues. Germline CDR1 is SEHNR and CDR2 is FQNEAQ (reference sequence). This CDR3 is CASSPRGQGARYGYTFGS.

Only a few counts were recorded for this clonotype. The chain uses TRBV2 and TRBJ2-7, with D possibly being TRBD1 (6 bases). This CDR3 has 12 amino acids. Germline CDR1 reads SNHLY; CDR2 reads FYNNEI. With 8 bases removed from V and 6 bases from J, the gap between germline ends came to 14 bases. This CDR3 reads CASGNRAREQYF. DNA for the CDR3: TGTGCCAGCGGAAACAGGGCGCGCGAGCAGTACTTC.

The chain joins TRBV6-1 to TRBJ2-5; D call uncertain. The CDR3 has 13 residues. Germline lookup yields CDR1 MNHNS and CDR2 SASEGT. Trimming removed 8 bases from V and 4 bases from J, with 14 bases in between. CDR3 nucleotide sequence: TGTGCCAGCGTTGGTCGCTTGCTAGAGACCCAGTACTTC. It specifies CASVGRLLETQYF.

This clonotype has ten or more counts. CDR3 DNA sequence: TGCGCCAGCAGCTTGGGTCGCGGGAGGGCCGACGAGCAGTACTTC. Encoded protein: CASSLGRGRADEQYF. The chain has TRBV5-1 and TRBJ2-7; 9 bases fit TRBD2. The germline V gene encodes CDR1 SGHRS and CDR2 YFSETQ. J gave up 5 bases and V 0 bases, and 6 bases lay outside the gene matches. The CDR3 covers 15 residues.

This clonotype was counted only a few times. The chain couples TRBV7-8 to TRBJ2-1; the match to TRBD2 covers 7 bases. There are 14 residues in the CDR3. The germline V gene encodes CDR1 SGHVS and CDR2 FQNEAQ. The ends lost 5 bases at V and 8 bases at J; junction bases unmatched: 9. As DNA, the CDR3 is TGTGCCAGCAGCAGACTAAGGACTAGGGATGAGCAGTTCTTC. Its protein is CASSRLRTRDEQFF.

This clonotype was observed at least ten times. The gene calls are TRBV29-1 and TRBJ2-7; possible D gene TRBD1, 5 bases. The V end was cut by 2 bases, the J end by 2 bases, with 10 bases between. The CDR3 consists of 13 residues. Looked up from germline, CDR1 is SQVTM and CDR2 is ANQGSEA. This CDR3 is CSVERGTPYEQYF. CDR3 nucleotides: TGCAGCGTTGAAAGGGGCACCCCCTACGAGCAGTACTTC.

J is TRBJ2-7 and V is TRBV7-6; D perhaps matches TRBD2 (6 bases). Germline CDR1 is SGHVS and CDR2 is FNYEAQ. The CDR3 extends over 13 amino acids. The V end was cut by 5 bases, the J end by 7 bases, with 15 bases between. CDR3 amino acids: CASSPGTAGEQYF. The CDR3, as DNA: TGTGCCAGCAGCCCCGGGACTGCGGGAGAGCAGTACTTC. Based on the CDR3 plus reference TRBV7-6 and TRBJ2-7, the full variable domain is GAGVSQSPRYKVTKRGQDVALRCDPISGHVSLYWYRQALGQGPEFLTYFNYEAQQDKSGLPNDRFSAERPEGSISTLTIQRTEQRDSAMYRCASSPGTAGEQYFGPGTRLTVT.

This chain uses TRBV20-1 with TRBJ1-3; no clear D. V was cut by 3 bases and J by 0 bases, with 9 bases left in between. Per the germline V gene, CDR1 is DFQATT and CDR2 is SNEGSKA (reference sequence). The CDR3 is 14 amino acids. This CDR3 reads CSASVFSSGNTIYF. CDR3 DNA: TGCAGTGCTAGCGTATTCAGCTCTGGAAACACCATATATTTT.

There are many counts of this clonotype. CDR3 loop: CATSDRGRGDTGELFF. Written as DNA, the CDR3 is TGTGCCACCAGTGACAGGGGGCGCGGGGACACCGGGGAGCTGTTTTTT. The V and J genes are TRBV24-1 and TRBJ2-2; the match to TRBD1 covers 8 bases. CDR1 KGHDR and CDR2 SFDVKD come from the germline V gene. The CDR3 covers 16 residues. Trimming took 4 bases from V and 3 from J; bases not matched to a gene: 6.

This clonotype was counted at least ten times. V and J are TRBV20-1 and TRBJ2-5; D possibly corresponds to TRBD2 (7 bases). Germline assignment: CDR1 DFQATT and CDR2 SNEGSKA (reference sequence). V was clipped by 5 bases and J by 4 bases, with 20 bases between them. CDR3 length: 15 amino acids. The CDR3 region is CSALPWGGLRETQYF. The CDR3 coding sequence is TGCAGTGCTCTACCATGGGGGGGGCTTCGAGAGACCCAGTACTTC.

Details on this clonotype: Just one base apart from a much larger clone, this may be a read error. V gene TRBV7-3 combines with J gene TRBJ1-1; D is unclear. The CDR3 spans 14 residues. V was pared by 1 base and J by 1 base, with 7 bases between. The germline V gene encodes CDR1 SGHTA and CDR2 FQGTGA. The CDR3 is CASSLRRANTEAFF. The CDR3, as DNA: TGTGCCAGCAGCTTAAGGCGGGCGAACACTGAAGCTTTCTTT.

The chain employs TRBV7-9 and TRBJ2-7, with D unclear. Germline V gives CDR1 SEHNR, CDR2 FQNEAQ (reference sequence). The CDR3 has 13 amino acids. V was pared by 0 bases and J by 7 bases, with 10 bases between. This CDR3 reads CASSLAYQWEQYF. CDR3 nucleotides: TGTGCCAGCAGCTTAGCGTATCAATGGGAGCAGTACTTC.

V gene TRBV6-4 combines with J gene TRBJ1-6; 8 positions agree with TRBD1. Germline assignment: CDR1 MRHNA and CDR2 SNTAGT. This CDR3 comprises 16 residues. V dropped 2 bases and J dropped 7; count of bases not matched to a gene: 7. In nucleotides, the CDR3 is TGTGCCAGCAGTGACCTCCGGGACAGGCAGAATTCACCCCTCCACTTT. Protein sequence: CASSDLRDRQNSPLHF.

This clonotype was counted many times. The chain joins TRBV7-2 to TRBJ1-2, with TRBD1 identical over 7 bases. The CDR3 loop spans 14 amino acids. The V gene's germline CDR1 is SGHTA and CDR2 FQGNSA. After removal of 5 bases from V and 7 bases from J, the junction contained 10 bases not matched to a gene. The CDR3 loop reads CASSPQGTVVGYTF. Written as DNA, the CDR3 is TGTGCCAGCAGCCCCCAGGGGACAGTGGTTGGCTACACCTTC.

This clonotype was counted only a few times. The chain uses TRBV7-2 and TRBJ2-2, with no clear D. V was trimmed by 5 bases and J by 6 bases, leaving 16 bases between them. Per germline, CDR1 SGHTA and CDR2 FQGNSA. The CDR3 length is 15 residues. This chain's CDR3 is CASSPTHSIPGELFF. The CDR3 DNA reads as TGTGCCAGCAGCCCAACGCATAGTATCCCCGGGGAGCTGTTTTTT.

This clonotype showed up just a few times. The CDR3 spells CSVEDQQGTWQFF. In DNA form, the CDR3 reads TGCAGCGTTGAAGACCAACAGGGAACCTGGCAGTTCTTC. The chain joins TRBV29-1 to TRBJ2-1; possible D gene TRBD1, 6 bases. The CDR3 is 13 residues long. In germline, CDR1 is SQVTM, CDR2 ANQGSEA. V lost 0 bases to trimming and J lost 12 bases, with 15 bases between them.

The V call is TRBV7-9, the J call TRBJ1-5; D is ambiguous. Germline V CDR1 and CDR2: SEHNR, FQNEAQ (reference sequence). V lost 6 bases, J lost 6 bases, and 12 bases lay in between. The CDR3 is 13 amino acids. The chain's CDR3 is CASSIGAGQPQHF. CDR3 nucleotide sequence: TGTGCCAGCAGTATCGGAGCCGGTCAGCCCCAGCATTTT.

This clonotype has a count of ten or more. The chain employs TRBV20-1 and TRBJ1-1; D gene unclear. CDR1 is DFQATT and CDR2 is SNEGSKA in the germline V gene (reference sequence). Trimming removed 4 bases from V and 1 base from J, with 7 bases in between. The CDR3 spans 12 residues. As DNA, the CDR3 is TGCAGTGCTATCGTACAGAACACTGAAGCTTTCTTT. This translates into CSAIVQNTEAFF.

The table lists this clonotype with many counts. This chain connects TRBV7-2 to TRBJ2-7; TRBD2 aligns across 8 bases. The V gene's germline CDR1 is SGHTA and CDR2 FQGNSA. This CDR3 is built from 13 residues. The V gene end was trimmed by 2 bases and the J gene end by 6 bases; junction bases not matched to a gene: 3. The CDR3 region has the DNA TGTGCCAGCAGCTTAACTCGGGAGGGCGAGCAGTACTTC. This encodes CASSLTREGEQYF. The full variable domain, with the rest looked up from reference TRBV7-2 and TRBJ2-7, is GAGVSQSPSNKVTEKGKDVELRCDPISGHTALYWYRQSLGQGLEFLIYFQGNSAPDKSGLPSDRFSAERTGGSVSTLTIQRTQQEDSAVYLCASSLTREGEQYFGPGTRLTVT.

The CDR3 DNA reads TGTGCCACCAGCAGAGATCGAACTAGCGGGAGCACCGGGGAGCTGTTTTTT. Its translation: CATSRDRTSGSTGELFF. The rearrangement links TRBV15 to TRBJ2-2; 11 bases fit TRBD2. CDR3 size: 17 residues. Germline V gene lookup returns CDR1 LNHNV and CDR2 YYDKDF (reference sequence). V shed 0 bases and J 4 bases; nucleotides not matched to a gene: 4.

This clonotype was recorded many times. J is TRBJ2-5 and V is TRBV14; D might be TRBD1 (6 bases). This CDR3 is built from 18 residues. CDR1 SGHDN and CDR2 FVKESK come from the germline V gene. V gave up 4 bases and J gave up 1 base, with 22 bases separating them. The CDR3 sequence: CASSRTGHTFRGQETQYF. The DNA for the CDR3 is TGTGCCAGCAGCCGAACGGGACATACGTTTCGTGGCCAAGAGACCCAGTACTTC.

This clonotype was observed at least ten times. This sequence joins TRBV4-1 and TRBJ1-1, with D possibly matching TRBD1 (5 bases). The CDR3 is 14 amino acids. Germline V gene data show CDR1 as MGHRA and CDR2 as YSYEKL. V lost 4 bases and J 0 bases, leaving 9 bases between the germline ends. The CDR3 sequence: CASSRDSLNTEAFF. CDR3 nucleotides: TGCGCCAGCAGCCGCGACAGTTTGAACACTGAAGCTTTCTTT.

The chain is built from TRBV11-1 and TRBJ2-2; D tentatively reads TRBD1 or TRBD2 (6 bases each). Germline V gene sequence: CDR1 SGHAT, CDR2 FQDESV (reference sequence). Trimming took 5 bases from V and 15 from J, leaving 10 bases between them. The CDR3 loop spans 10 amino acids. CDR3 nucleotides: TGTGCCAGCAGCCCGGGGGACATGTTTTTT. This sequence encodes CASSPGDMFF.

This chain uses TRBV25-1 with TRBJ1-5; 7 positions match TRBD1. Germline loops: CDR1 MGHDK, CDR2 SYGVNS. The CDR3 is made up of 19 amino acids. Trimming took 4 bases from V and 3 from J; bases not matched to a gene: 18. Here the CDR3 DNA reads TGTGCCAGCAGTGCTAGGGATTGGGAGACAGGGATTAACAATCAGCCCCAGCATTTT. Translating gives CASSARDWETGINNQPQHF.

This clonotype showed up many times. The chain uses TRBV7-6 and TRBJ2-5, with D tentatively TRBD2 (5 bases). CDR3 size: 11 residues. The germline gives CDR1 SGHVS, CDR2 FNYEAQ. Deletions cut 10 bases from V and 2 bases from J, with 8 bases between. CDR3 region: CATRDQETQYF. In DNA, the CDR3 is TGTGCCACACGGGATCAAGAGACCCAGTACTTC.

The chain combines TRBV6-1 with TRBJ1-2, with 7 bases that match TRBD1. This CDR3 is 15 amino acids long. V shed 5 bases and J 8 bases; nucleotides not matched to a gene: 14. The V gene's germline CDR1 is MNHNS and CDR2 SASEGT. This CDR3 reads CASSYSYRGRRGYTF. The CDR3 DNA reads as TGTGCCAGCAGTTACTCCTACAGGGGACGGAGGGGCTACACCTTC.